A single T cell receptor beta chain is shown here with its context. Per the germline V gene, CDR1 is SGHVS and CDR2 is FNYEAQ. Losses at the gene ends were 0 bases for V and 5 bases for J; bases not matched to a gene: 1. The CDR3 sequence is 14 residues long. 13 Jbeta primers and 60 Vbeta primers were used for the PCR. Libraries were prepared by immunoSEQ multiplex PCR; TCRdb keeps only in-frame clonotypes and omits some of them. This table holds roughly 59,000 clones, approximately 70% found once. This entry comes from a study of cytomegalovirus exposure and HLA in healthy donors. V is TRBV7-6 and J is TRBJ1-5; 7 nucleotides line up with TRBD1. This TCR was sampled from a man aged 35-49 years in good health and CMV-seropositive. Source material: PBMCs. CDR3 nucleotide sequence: TGTGCCAGCAGCTTAGCAGGGGGCGATCAGCCCCAGCATTTT. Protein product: CASSLAGGDQPQHF.